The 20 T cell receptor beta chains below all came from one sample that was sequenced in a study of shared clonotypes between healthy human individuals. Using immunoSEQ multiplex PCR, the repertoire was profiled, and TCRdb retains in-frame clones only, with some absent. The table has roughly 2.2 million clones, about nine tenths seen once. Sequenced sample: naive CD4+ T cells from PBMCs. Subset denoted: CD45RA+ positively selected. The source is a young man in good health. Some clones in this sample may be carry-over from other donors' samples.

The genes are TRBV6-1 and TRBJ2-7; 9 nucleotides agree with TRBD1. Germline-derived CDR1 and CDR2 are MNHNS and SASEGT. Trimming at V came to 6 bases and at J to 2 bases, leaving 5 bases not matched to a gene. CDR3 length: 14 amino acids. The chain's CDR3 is CASRGQGSPYEQYF. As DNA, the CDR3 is TGTGCCAGCAGGGGACAGGGAAGTCCCTACGAGCAGTACTTC.

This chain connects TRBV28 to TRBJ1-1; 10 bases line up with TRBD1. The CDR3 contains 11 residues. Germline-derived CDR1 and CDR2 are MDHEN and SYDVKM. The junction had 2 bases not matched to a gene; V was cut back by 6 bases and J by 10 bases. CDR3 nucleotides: TGTGCCAGCAGCCGGGACAGGGGAGCTTTCTTT. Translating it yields CASSRDRGAFF.

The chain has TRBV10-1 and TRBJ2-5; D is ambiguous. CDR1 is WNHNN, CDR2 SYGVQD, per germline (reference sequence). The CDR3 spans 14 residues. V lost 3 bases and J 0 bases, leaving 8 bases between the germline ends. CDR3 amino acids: CASSEGQDQETQYF. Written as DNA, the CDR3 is TGCGCCAGCAGTGAAGGTCAAGACCAAGAGACCCAGTACTTC.

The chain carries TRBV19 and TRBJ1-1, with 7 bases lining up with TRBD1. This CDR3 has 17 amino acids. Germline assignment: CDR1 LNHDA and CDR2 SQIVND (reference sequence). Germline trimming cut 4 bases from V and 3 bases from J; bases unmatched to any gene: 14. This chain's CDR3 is CASSTLPRQGRDTEAFF. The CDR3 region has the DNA TGTGCCAGTAGTACCCTTCCCCGACAGGGTAGGGACACTGAAGCTTTCTTT.

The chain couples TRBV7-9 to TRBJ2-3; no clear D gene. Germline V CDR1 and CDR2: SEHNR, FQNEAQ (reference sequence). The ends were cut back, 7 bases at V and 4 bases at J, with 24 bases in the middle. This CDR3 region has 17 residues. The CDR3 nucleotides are TGTGCCAGCAACTTCCAAGTCGCACTTCACTTACCAGATACGCAGTATTTT. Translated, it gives CASNFQVALHLPDTQYF.

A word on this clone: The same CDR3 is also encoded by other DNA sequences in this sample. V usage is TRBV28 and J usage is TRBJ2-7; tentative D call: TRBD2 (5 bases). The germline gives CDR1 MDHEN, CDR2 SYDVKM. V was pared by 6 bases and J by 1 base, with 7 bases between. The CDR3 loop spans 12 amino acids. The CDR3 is CASRGGSYEQYF. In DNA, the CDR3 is TGTGCCAGCAGGGGCGGGTCCTACGAGCAGTACTTC.

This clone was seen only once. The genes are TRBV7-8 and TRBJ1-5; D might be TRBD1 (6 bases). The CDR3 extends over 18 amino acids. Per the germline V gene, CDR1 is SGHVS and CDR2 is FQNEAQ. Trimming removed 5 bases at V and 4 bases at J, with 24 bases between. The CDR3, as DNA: TGTGCCAGCAGCCCTCCAAGCCCGTACAGGGCCTCTAATCAGCCCCAGCATTTT. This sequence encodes CASSPPSPYRASNQPQHF.

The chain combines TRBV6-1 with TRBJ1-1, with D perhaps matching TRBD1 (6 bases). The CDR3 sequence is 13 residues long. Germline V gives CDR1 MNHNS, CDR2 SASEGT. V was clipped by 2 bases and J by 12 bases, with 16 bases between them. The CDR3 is CASSEIKRQGSFF. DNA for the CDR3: TGTGCCAGCAGTGAAATAAAGAGGCAGGGGTCTTTCTTT.

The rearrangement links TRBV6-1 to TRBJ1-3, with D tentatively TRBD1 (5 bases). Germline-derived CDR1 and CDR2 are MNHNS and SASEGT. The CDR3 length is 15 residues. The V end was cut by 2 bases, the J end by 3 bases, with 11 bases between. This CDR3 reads CASSEQGPSGNTIYF. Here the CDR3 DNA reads TGTGCCAGCAGTGAACAGGGTCCGAGTGGAAACACCATATATTTT.

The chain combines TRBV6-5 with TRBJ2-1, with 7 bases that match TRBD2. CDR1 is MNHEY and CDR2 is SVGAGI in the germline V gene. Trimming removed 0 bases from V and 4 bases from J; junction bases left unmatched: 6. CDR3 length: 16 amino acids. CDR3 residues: CASSYSGLADYNEQFF. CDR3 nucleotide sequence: TGTGCCAGCAGTTACTCGGGTCTAGCGGATTACAATGAGCAGTTCTTC.

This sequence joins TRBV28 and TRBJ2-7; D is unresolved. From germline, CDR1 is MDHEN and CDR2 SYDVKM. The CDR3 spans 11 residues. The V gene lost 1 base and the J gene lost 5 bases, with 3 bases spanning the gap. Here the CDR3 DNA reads TGTGCCAGCAGTTTATCGAACGAGCAGTACTTC. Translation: CASSLSNEQYF.

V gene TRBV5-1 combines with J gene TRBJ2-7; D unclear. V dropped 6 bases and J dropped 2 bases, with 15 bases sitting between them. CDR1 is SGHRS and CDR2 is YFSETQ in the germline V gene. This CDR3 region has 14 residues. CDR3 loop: CASTRTGGTYEQYF. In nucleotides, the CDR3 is TGCGCCAGCACCCGAACTGGCGGAACCTACGAGCAGTACTTC.

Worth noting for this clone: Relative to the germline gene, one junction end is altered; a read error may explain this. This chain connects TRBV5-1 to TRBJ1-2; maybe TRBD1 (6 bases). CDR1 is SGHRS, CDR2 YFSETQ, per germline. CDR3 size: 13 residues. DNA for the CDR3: TGCGCCAGCACCTTGGGGGCCGATTCGGCCTACACCTTC. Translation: CASTLGADSAYTF.

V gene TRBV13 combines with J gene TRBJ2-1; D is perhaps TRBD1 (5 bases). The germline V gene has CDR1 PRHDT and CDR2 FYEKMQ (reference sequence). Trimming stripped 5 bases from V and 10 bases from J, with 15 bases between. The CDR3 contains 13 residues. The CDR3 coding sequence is TGTGCCAGCAGCACCTCCCCTAGGGGCGAGCAGTTCTTC. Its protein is CASSTSPRGEQFF.

In DNA, the CDR3 is TGTGCCAGCAGCTTAGTGGGGGGGATGTATGGCTACACCTTC. It is translated as CASSLVGGMYGYTF. The genes are TRBV7-9 and TRBJ1-2, with a weak D call TRBD1 (5 bases). Germline V gene data show CDR1 as SEHNR and CDR2 as FQNEAQ (reference sequence). V dropped 1 base and J dropped 5 bases, with 11 bases sitting between them. The CDR3 runs to 14 residues.

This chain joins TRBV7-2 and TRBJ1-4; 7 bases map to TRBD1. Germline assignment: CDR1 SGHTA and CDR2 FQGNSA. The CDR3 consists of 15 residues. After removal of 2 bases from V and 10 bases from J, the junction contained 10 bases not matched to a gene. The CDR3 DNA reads TGTGCCAGCAGCTTAATGGGGACAGCCGAGGGAAAACTGTTTTTT. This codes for CASSLMGTAEGKLFF.

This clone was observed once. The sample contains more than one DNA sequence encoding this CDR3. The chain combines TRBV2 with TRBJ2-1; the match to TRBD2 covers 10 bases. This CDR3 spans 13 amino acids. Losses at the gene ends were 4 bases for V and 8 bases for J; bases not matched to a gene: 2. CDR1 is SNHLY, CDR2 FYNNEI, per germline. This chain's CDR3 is CASSGLAGDEQFF. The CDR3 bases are TGTGCCAGCAGTGGACTAGCGGGCGATGAGCAGTTCTTC.

For the CDR3, the DNA is TGCAGTGCCGCCCAGGCGGAGACCCAGTACTTC. As protein: CSAAQAETQYF. V usage is TRBV20-1 and J usage is TRBJ2-5; D is ambiguous. Deletions cut 6 bases from V and 5 bases from J, with 10 bases between. This CDR3 comprises 11 residues. Germline CDR1 DFQATT, CDR2 SNEGSKA (reference sequence).

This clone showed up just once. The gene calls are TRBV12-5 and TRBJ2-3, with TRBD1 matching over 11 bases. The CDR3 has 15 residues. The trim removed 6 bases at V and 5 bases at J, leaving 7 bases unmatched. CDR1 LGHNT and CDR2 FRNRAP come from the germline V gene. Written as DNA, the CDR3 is TGTGCTAGTGGGGCCTCGGGACAGGGGGGAGATACGCAGTATTTT. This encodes CASGASGQGGDTQYF.

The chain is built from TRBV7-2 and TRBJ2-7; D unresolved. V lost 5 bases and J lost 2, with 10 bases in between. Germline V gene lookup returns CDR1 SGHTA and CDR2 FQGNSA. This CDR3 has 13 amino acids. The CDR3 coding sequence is TGTGCCAGCAGCCGTAACCCCACCTACGAGCAGTACTTC. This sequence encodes CASSRNPTYEQYF.